This T cell receptor (beta chain) was documented in a study of control samples from healthy donors and cancer patients. In this sample, this clone turned up once. The assay was immunoSEQ multiplex PCR, and TCRdb's table has in-frame clones only and misses some. The repertoire holds 130,000 to 150,000 clones, with roughly 93% as singletons. V lost 1 base to trimming and J lost 4 bases, with 5 bases between them. CDR1 SGHVS and CDR2 FQNEAQ come from the germline V gene. The CDR3 is 13 residues long. The chain links TRBV7-8 to TRBJ1-5; D unresolved. The origin of this receptor is a man aged 18 to 30 in good health. Source material: blood. CDR3 coding DNA: TGTGCCAGCAGCTTAGTCGTGAATCAGCCCCAGCATTTT. Translation gives CASSLVVNQPQHF. Combining the CDR3 with reference TRBV7-8 and TRBJ1-5 gives the whole variable domain GAGVSQSPRYKVAKRGQDVALRCDPISGHVSLFWYQQALGQGPEFLTYFQNEAQLDKSGLPSDRFFAERPEGSVSTLKIQRTQQEDSAVYLCASSLVVNQPQHFGDGTRLSIL.